Listed here are 4 T cell receptor beta chains from one sample, sequenced in a study of cytomegalovirus exposure and HLA in healthy donors (dated by TCRdb to about 2017). Library preparation was by the immunoSEQ multiplex PCR assay. For the multiplex PCR, a mixture combining 60 forward primers for TCR Vbeta segments and 13 reverse primers for TCR Jbeta segments was used. As stored in TCRdb, this immuneACCESS dataset retains in-frame rearrangements with V and J assigned. A fraction of the clones does not appear; measured against another copy, unresolved V genes explain less than half of the discrepancy, and the remainder lacks a known reason. The sample table records about 73,000 clones; around 75% of these occur just once. The ten largest clones add up to 9.5% to 15% of the sample. The sequencing sample was made of PBMCs. These receptors were obtained from a man in his 70s in good health and CMV-seronegative.

The chain has TRBV5-6 and TRBJ2-3; D not resolved. The CDR3 is made up of 15 amino acids. Germline V gene data show CDR1 as SGHDT and CDR2 as YYEEEE. V gave up 1 base and J gave up 0 bases, with 9 bases separating them. For the CDR3, the DNA is TGTGCCAGCAGCTTGCTATTCCCTAGCACAGATACGCAGTATTTT. Its protein is CASSLLFPSTDTQYF. The entire variable domain, with the rest obtained from reference TRBV5-6 and TRBJ2-3, is as follows: DAGVTQSPTHLIKTRGQQVTLRCSPKSGHDTVSWYQQALGQGPQFIFQYYEEEERQRGNFPDRFSGHQFPNYSSELNVNALLLGDSALYLCASSLLFPSTDTQYFGPGTRLTVL.

The rearrangement links TRBV29-1 to TRBJ1-1; 7 bases are a match to TRBD1. Germline trimming cut 6 bases from V and 4 bases from J; bases unmatched to any gene: 5. The germline V gene has CDR1 SQVTM and CDR2 ANQGSEA. This CDR3 contains 12 residues. The CDR3 coding sequence is TGCAGCGTCGACAGGGATGGCACTGAAGCTTTCTTT. It encodes CSVDRDGTEAFF.

This chain joins TRBV30 and TRBJ2-1, with 15 bases that match TRBD2. V lost 4 bases to trimming and J lost 6 bases; unmatched junction nucleotides: 10. The CDR3 has 17 residues. CDR1 GTSNPN and CDR2 SVGIG come from the germline V gene (reference sequence). DNA for the CDR3: TGTGCCTGGAACGGACTAGCGGGAGGGCCTAGGAGCAATGAGCAGTTCTTC. Encoded protein: CAWNGLAGGPRSNEQFF.

This clone was found once. This chain joins TRBV7-8 and TRBJ2-7, with 11 bases matching TRBD2. J gave up 6 bases and V 5 bases, and 9 bases lay outside the gene matches. The CDR3 runs to 15 residues. Germline CDR1 SGHVS, CDR2 FQNEAQ. This chain's CDR3 is CASSPLAGGPLEQYF. The CDR3 DNA follows: TGTGCCAGCAGCCCTCTAGCGGGGGGCCCCCTCGAGCAGTACTTC.